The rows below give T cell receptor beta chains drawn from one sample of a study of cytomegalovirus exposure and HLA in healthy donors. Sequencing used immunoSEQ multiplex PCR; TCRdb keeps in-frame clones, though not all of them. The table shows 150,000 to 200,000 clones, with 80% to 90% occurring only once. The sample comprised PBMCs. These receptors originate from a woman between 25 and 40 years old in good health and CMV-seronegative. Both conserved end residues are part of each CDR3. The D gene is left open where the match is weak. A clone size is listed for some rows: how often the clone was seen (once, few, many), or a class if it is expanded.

cdr3_nt: TGTGCCAGCAGCGGAATCGAGGAAAAACTGTTTTTT
cdr3_aa: CASSGIEEKLFF
j_call: TRBJ1-4
d_call: .
cdr3_length: 12
v_call: TRBV7-2
clone_size: few

cdr3_nt: TGTGCCAGCAGGATGTACGGGGATCCCGGGGAGCTGTTTTTT
cdr3_aa: CASRMYGDPGELFF
j_call: TRBJ2-2
d_call: .
cdr3_length: 14
v_call: TRBV5-6
clone_size: .

cdr3_nt: TGTGCCAGTGGACCGTCCACTAGCACAGATACGCAGTATTTT
cdr3_aa: CASGPSTSTDTQYF
j_call: TRBJ2-3
d_call: .
cdr3_length: 14
v_call: TRBV19
clone_size: once

cdr3_nt: TGTGCCATCAGTGAGATACAGGATAACACTGAAGCTTTCTTT
cdr3_aa: CAISEIQDNTEAFF
j_call: TRBJ1-1
d_call: .
cdr3_length: 14
v_call: TRBV10-3
clone_size: .

cdr3_nt: TGTGCCAGTACAGACAGGGGGCAGTACGAGCAGTACTTC
cdr3_aa: CASTDRGQYEQYF
j_call: TRBJ2-7
d_call: TRBD1
cdr3_length: 13
v_call: TRBV19
clone_size: .

cdr3_nt: TGTGCCAGCAGTTTGGGCCGCGGGGCCTATGGCTACACCTTC
cdr3_aa: CASSLGRGAYGYTF
j_call: TRBJ1-2
d_call: .
cdr3_length: 14
v_call: TRBV27
clone_size: .

cdr3_nt: TGTGCCAGCTCACCACCGGCGGGGGTCTTCGTCTACGAGCAGTACTTC
cdr3_aa: CASSPPAGVFVYEQYF
j_call: TRBJ2-7
d_call: TRBD2
cdr3_length: 16
v_call: TRBV18
clone_size: .

cdr3_nt: TGTGCCAGCAGTCTCGGGACTAGCGTTTCCGAGCAGTACTTC
cdr3_aa: CASSLGTSVSEQYF
j_call: TRBJ2-7
d_call: TRBD2
cdr3_length: 14
v_call: TRBV28
clone_size: .

cdr3_nt: TGCGCCAGCACCTCATCCGGAGGGGGCCGAGATACGCAGTATTTT
cdr3_aa: CASTSSGGGRDTQYF
j_call: TRBJ2-3
d_call: .
cdr3_length: 15
v_call: TRBV4-3
clone_size: .

cdr3_nt: TGTGCCAGCAGGGACGGGAGGGCCGCGGATACGCAGTATTTT
cdr3_aa: CASRDGRAADTQYF
j_call: TRBJ2-3
d_call: TRBD2
cdr3_length: 14
v_call: TRBV6-5
clone_size: .